These T cell receptor beta chains were read from a single sample in a study of memory CD8 T cells in hepatitis C reinfection. The assay was immunoSEQ multiplex PCR, and TCRdb's table has in-frame clones only and misses some. Counted here are 50,000 or so clones, about 90% occurring once; the ten biggest clones make up roughly 0.99%. The specimen was naive CD8+ T cells sorted from blood. These receptors were collected from a man younger than 35 with hepatitis C virus infection. Each CDR3 is given with its conserved first and last residue. D genes are given only for firm matches. Only part of the rows carry a size: once, few, many, or a class if the clone is expanded.

D gene,clone size,V gene,J gene,CDR3 protein,CDR3 DNA
-,-,TRBV27,TRBJ2-2,CASSRTSGELFF,TGTGCCAGCAGCCGAACATCGGGGGAGCTGTTTTTT
-,-,TRBV6-6,TRBJ2-5,CASSPARAGSGETQYF,TGTGCCAGCAGTCCCGCTCGGGCGGGGAGCGGAGAGACCCAGTACTTC
-,-,TRBV6-4,TRBJ2-2,CASSLSRFPNTGELFF,TGTGCCAGCAGCCTCAGCAGGTTCCCGAACACCGGGGAGCTGTTTTTT
TRBD2,-,TRBV28,TRBJ2-1,CASSPRGERSYNEQFF,TGTGCCAGCAGTCCCCGGGGGGAGAGGTCCTACAATGAGCAGTTCTTC
TRBD1,-,TRBV25-1,TRBJ1-5,CASSGQGNQPQHF,TGTGCCAGCAGTGGACAGGGAAATCAGCCCCAGCATTTT
TRBD2,few,TRBV10-1,TRBJ2-7,CASSELAGSYEQYF,TGCGCCAGCAGTGAACTAGCGGGCTCCTACGAGCAGTACTTC
-,-,TRBV7-9,TRBJ1-6,CASSLDREYTSPLHF,TGTGCCAGCAGCTTAGACAGGGAATACACTTCACCCCTCCACTTT
TRBD1,-,TRBV15,TRBJ1-4,CATSRLMGTGDVNEKLFF,TGTGCCACCAGCAGACTGATGGGGACAGGTGACGTTAATGAAAAACTGTTTTTT
TRBD2,-,TRBV5-6,TRBJ2-3,CASSSSGRATTDTQYF,TGTGCCAGCAGCTCCAGCGGGAGGGCCACCACAGATACGCAGTATTTT
TRBD1,-,TRBV2,TRBJ2-7,CASSAAGQGFYEQYF,TGTGCCAGCTCCGCGGCGGGACAGGGATTCTACGAGCAGTACTTC
TRBD1,-,TRBV13,TRBJ2-5,CASSSDRDYETQYF,TGTGCCAGCAGCTCAGACAGGGATTATGAGACCCAGTACTTC
-,-,TRBV28,TRBJ1-5,CASSTRSNQPQHF,TGTGCCAGCAGTACTCGTAGTAATCAGCCCCAGCATTTT
TRBD2,-,TRBV7-2,TRBJ2-2,CASSPPPGSGRETGELFF,TGTGCCAGCAGCCCCCCACCCGGTAGCGGGAGGGAGACCGGGGAGCTGTTTTTT
TRBD2,-,TRBV11-2,TRBJ2-7,CASSLSAGVAYEQYF,TGTGCCAGCAGCTTATCCGCGGGAGTCGCCTACGAGCAGTACTTC
-,-,TRBV19,TRBJ1-1,CAASGGVNTEAFF,TGTGCAGCGAGCGGGGGGGTGAACACTGAAGCTTTCTTT
-,-,TRBV28,TRBJ1-2,CASIPQGLHYGYTF,TGTGCCAGCATCCCCCAGGGGCTCCACTATGGCTACACCTTC
TRBD1,-,TRBV6-5,TRBJ2-7,CASSPRDRVYEQYF,TGTGCCAGCAGTCCCCGGGACAGGGTTTACGAGCAGTACTTC
TRBD2,-,TRBV7-2,TRBJ2-3,CASSWVGLAGGTDTQYF,TGTGCCAGCAGCTGGGTAGGACTAGCGGGGGGCACAGATACGCAGTATTTT
-,-,TRBV27,TRBJ2-1,CASSLGGRGSSYNEQFF,TGTGCCAGCAGTTTAGGGGGCCGCGGGAGCTCCTACAATGAGCAGTTCTTC
-,few,TRBV4-3,TRBJ2-5,CASSQGAANRDF,TGCGCCAGCAGCCAAGGCGCCGCCAACCGGGACTTC
-,-,TRBV5-4,TRBJ2-7,CASSLEAGIDEQYF,TGTGCCAGCAGCTTGGAGGCGGGAATCGACGAGCAGTACTTC
-,-,TRBV5-4,TRBJ1-2,CASSLDGQDSGYTF,TGTGCCAGCAGCTTGGATGGCCAGGACTCTGGCTACACCTTC
-,-,TRBV5-4,TRBJ2-7,CASSSDFSPSYEQYF,TGTGCCAGCAGTTCTGACTTCTCACCCTCCTACGAGCAGTACTTC
TRBD1,-,TRBV10-3,TRBJ2-7,CAISGIPGQSSYEQYF,TGTGCCATCAGTGGCATCCCGGGACAGAGCTCCTACGAGCAGTACTTC
-,-,TRBV6-5,TRBJ1-2,CASSLFSGVEDYGYTF,TGTGCCAGCAGTTTATTCTCAGGGGTCGAGGACTATGGCTACACCTTC
-,-,TRBV5-4,TRBJ1-1,CASRGGGSTEAFF,TGTGCCAGCAGGGGTGGGGGGAGCACTGAAGCTTTCTTT
-,once,TRBV21-1,TRBJ1-5,CASSKVCAQTGSNQPRHF,TGTGCCAGCAGCAAAGTTTGCGCGCAGACAGGGAGCAATCAGCCCCGGCATTTT
TRBD1,once,TRBV6-5,TRBJ2-5,CASSYSQDRQYF,TGTGCCAGCAGTTACTCGCAGGACAGGCAGTACTTC
TRBD1,few,TRBV5-1,TRBJ1-1,CASKVEGGTGAFF,TGCGCCAGCAAGGTCGAAGGGGGCACAGGAGCTTTCTTT
-,-,TRBV27,TRBJ1-5,CASSLSSGYSNQPQHF,TGTGCCAGCAGTCTTTCCTCAGGGTATAGCAATCAGCCCCAGCATTTT
TRBD1,-,TRBV2,TRBJ2-3,CASNRQGHGATDTQYF,TGTGCCAGCAATAGACAGGGTCATGGTGCCACAGATACGCAGTATTTT
-,-,TRBV5-1,TRBJ2-7,CASSYDYGTFYEQYF,TGCGCCAGCAGCTACGACTATGGGACATTCTACGAGCAGTACTTC
TRBD1,-,TRBV5-6,TRBJ2-7,CASSSEGGTGIYEQYF,TGTGCCAGCAGCTCGGAAGGGGGGACAGGGATCTACGAGCAGTACTTC
TRBD1,-,TRBV6-5,TRBJ2-3,CASSYVEGAPDTQYF,TGTGCCAGCAGTTACGTAGAGGGGGCCCCAGATACGCAGTATTTT
TRBD2,-,TRBV5-1,TRBJ2-3,CASSSRLAGGHARSTDTQYF,TGCGCCAGCAGCTCTAGACTAGCGGGGGGGCATGCCAGGAGCACAGATACGCAGTATTTT
TRBD1,-,TRBV6-5,TRBJ1-4,CASPDRAGEKLFF,TGTGCCAGCCCGGACAGGGCCGGTGAAAAACTGTTTTTT